Below are 26 T cell receptor beta chains sequenced from a single sample in a study of tumor and adjacent non-tumor tissue in lung cancer. Three rounds of nested PCR, following a modified ARM-PCR protocol, produced the TCRbeta library. TCRdb re-derived calls from the multiplex PCR reads in MiXCR, one entry per CDR3 protein. This repertoire shows about 79,000 distinct CDR3 sequences, over 55% found once; its top ten account for 8.5% to 10%. The template was RNA from unsorted bulk tissue. Sample: lung tumor tissue. The origin of the receptors is a woman aged 40 to 55 with non-small cell lung cancer.

This clonotype was counted between two and nine times. V gene TRBV20-1 combines with J gene TRBJ2-1; 7 nucleotides match TRBD1. Germline V gives CDR1 DFQATT, CDR2 SNEGSKA (reference sequence). The CDR3 sequence is 13 residues long. J gave up 4 bases and V 4 bases, and 4 bases lay outside the gene matches. The CDR3 DNA reads TGCAGTGCTACTCCGGGACAGTACAATGAGCAGTTCTTC. It yields the protein CSATPGQYNEQFF.

For this clonotype: The junction departs from germline at one end; a sequencing error may be responsible. V and J are TRBV29-1 and TRBJ2-3, with TRBD1 matching 7 bases. The length of the CDR3 is 16 residues. Looked up from germline, CDR1 is SQVTM and CDR2 is ANQGSEA. The CDR3 DNA reads TGCAGCGTTGAAAGGGGGCCGACAGAGAGCAAAGATACACAGTATTTT. Translated, it gives CSVERGPTESKDTQYF.

About this clonotype itself: A much more abundant neighbour one base away suggests this may be a read error. The chain is built from TRBV13 and TRBJ2-6; D is perhaps TRBD1 (5 bases). The CDR3 spans 15 residues. Germline lookup yields CDR1 PRHDT and CDR2 FYEKMQ (reference sequence). The CDR3 loop reads CASSHRKSGANVLNF. The DNA for the CDR3 is TGTGCCAGCAGCCACAGGAAATCTGGGGCCAACGTCCTGAATTTC.

As regards this clonotype: The junction differs from germline at one of its ends, possibly a read error. The chain is built from TRBV6-1 and TRBJ1-1; 10 positions match TRBD1. The germline gives CDR1 MNHNS, CDR2 SASEGT. This CDR3 is built from 15 residues. CDR3 coding DNA: TGTGCCAGTAAGCGGGACAGGGGTATGAAGACTGAAGCTTTCTTT. Translating it yields CASKRDRGMKTEAFF.

Remarks on this clonotype: One junction end disagrees with the germline gene, perhaps due to a read error. The chain is built from TRBV30 and TRBJ2-5; D is possibly TRBD2 (5 bases). This CDR3 comprises 13 residues. Germline V gene lookup returns CDR1 GTSNPN and CDR2 SVGIG (reference sequence). Here the CDR3 DNA reads TGTACCTGGAGCGTACCGCGGGTAGAGACCCAGTACTTC. It codes for CTWSVPRVETQYF.

This clonotype showed up just once. A read error may account for a junction end that differs from germline. The V and J genes are TRBV28 and TRBJ2-3; 9 nucleotides line up with TRBD2. CDR3 length: 23 residues. Germline V gene sequence: CDR1 MDHEN, CDR2 SYDVKM. As DNA, the CDR3 is TGTGTCAGCAGTTTGGCTCCGGGACTAGCAGGAGGGACTTATACCCTTAGCACAGATACGCAGTATTTT. It is translated as CVSSLAPGLAGGTYTLSTDTQYF.

A remark on this clonotype: A much larger clone lies one base from this, so it may be a read error. The V and J genes are TRBV20-1 and TRBJ2-1, with 11 bases fitting TRBD2. The CDR3 totals 14 residues. From germline, CDR1 is DFQATT and CDR2 SNEGSKA (reference sequence). The CDR3 DNA is TGCAGTGCTAGTGGGACTAGCGGATACAATGTGCAGTTCTTC. Translating it yields CSASGTSGYNVQFF.

In regard to this clonotype: A much more abundant neighbour one base away suggests this may be a read error. The gene calls are TRBV30 and TRBJ2-2; 9 bases are shared with TRBD1. The germline CDR1 and CDR2 sequences are GTSNPN and SVGIG (reference sequence). This CDR3 has 13 amino acids. CDR3 sequence: CACGTGSTRELFF. CDR3 nucleotides: TGTGCCTGTGGGACAGGGAGCACCCGGGAGCTGTTTTTT.

Notes on this clonotype: The final CDR3 position lacks the conserved phenylalanine or tryptophan, pointing to a likely read error. This sequence joins TRBV4-2 and TRBJ2-3, with 9 bases that match TRBD2. The V segment lost 2 bases and the J segment 11 bases; nucleotides outside the gene matches: 8. This CDR3 region has 14 residues. Germline V gene data show CDR1 as LGHNA and CDR2 as YNFKEQ. Written as DNA, the CDR3 is TGTGCCAGCAGCCAAACGGGTTCTAGCGGGGAGCAGTATATT. It yields the protein CASSQTGSSGEQYI.

There are many counts of this clonotype. The chain uses TRBV2 and TRBJ2-1; TRBD2 might be the D (6 bases). Deletions cut 3 bases from V and 13 bases from J, with 16 bases between. Germline values: CDR1 SNHLY, CDR2 FYNNEI. The length of the CDR3 is 13 residues. CDR3 sequence reads: CASSDVGLITQFF. In DNA form, the CDR3 reads TGTGCCAGCAGTGACGTCGGACTAATCACTCAGTTCTTC.

The rearrangement links TRBV4-2 to TRBJ1-2, with unresolved D. The CDR3 has 14 residues. V shed 5 bases and J shed 4 bases, with 14 bases lying between them. Germline V lookup: CDR1 LGHNA, CDR2 YNFKEQ. CDR3 nucleotides: TGTGCCAGCAGCTCCCCACTGCAAAGCTATGGCTACACCTTC. Translation: CASSSPLQSYGYTF.

This chain uses TRBV29-1 with TRBJ2-1, with 8 bases that match TRBD1. Germline CDR1 SQVTM, CDR2 ANQGSEA. The CDR3 extends over 11 amino acids. The CDR3 coding sequence is TGCACCGTCACCACACAGGGGGAGAAGTTCTTC. It encodes CTVTTQGEKFF.

The V and J genes are TRBV5-1 and TRBJ1-1; possibly TRBD1 for D (5 bases). This CDR3 has 17 amino acids. Trimming pared 0 bases from V and 2 bases from J, leaving 17 bases between. CDR1 is SGHRS, CDR2 YFSETQ, per germline. CDR3 sequence reads: CASSLDKGRRANTEAFF. In DNA, the CDR3 is TGCGCCAGCAGCTTGGACAAGGGGCGCCGGGCTAACACTGAAGCTTTCTTT.

This chain links TRBV11-3 with TRBJ1-1; no definite D call. V was shortened by 8 bases and J by 8 bases, with 15 bases between the two germline ends. The CDR3 sequence is 12 residues long. Germline loops: CDR1 SGHNT, CDR2 YENEEA. The CDR3: CASRPDFWEAFF. The CDR3, as DNA: TGTGCCAGCCGCCCCGACTTTTGGGAAGCTTTCTTT.

In this sample, this clonotype turned up many times. This chain links TRBV20-1 with TRBJ1-2; 8 nucleotides agree with TRBD1. The CDR3 loop spans 13 amino acids. Germline-derived CDR1 and CDR2 are DFQATT and SNEGSKA (reference sequence). The junction had 2 bases not matched to a gene; V was cut back by 5 bases and J by 0 bases. In DNA form, the CDR3 reads TGCAGTGCTTCAGGGGGCACTAACTATGGCTACACCTTC. Residues: CSASGGTNYGYTF.

This clonotype was observed at least ten times. In nucleotides, the CDR3 is TGTGCCAGCCAGACAGTAGCGGGGGGTTTCAATGAGCAGTTCTTC. Protein: CASQTVAGGFNEQFF. The V call is TRBV12-3 or TRBV12-4, the J call TRBJ2-1, with TRBD2 identical over 10 bases. The CDR3 is 15 residues long. With 8 bases clipped from V and 6 bases from J, the junction kept 10 bases outside the gene matches.

In the case of this clonotype: Being one base from a much bigger clone, this may be a read error. This chain links TRBV10-3 with TRBJ2-5; 7 bases map to TRBD2. Germline values: CDR1 ENHRY, CDR2 SYGVKD. The CDR3 runs 15 residues. The CDR3: CAISGSGTTQESQYF. The CDR3 region has the DNA TGTGCCATCAGTGGCAGCGGGACTACCCAAGAGAGCCAGTACTTC.

As for this clonotype: Without the conserved terminal phenylalanine or tryptophan, this CDR3 likely stems from a read error. J is TRBJ2-5 and V is TRBV11-2; no firm D call. CDR1 is SGHAT and CDR2 is FQNNGV in the germline V gene. The CDR3 contains 16 residues. With 1 base removed from V and 1 base from J, the gap between germline ends came to 13 bases. The CDR3 DNA reads as TGTGCCAGCAGCTTAGTTGGGCGGAGAGTCCAAGAGACCCAGTACCTC. As protein: CASSLVGRRVQETQYL.

Comments on this clonotype: The conserved phenylalanine or tryptophan normally closing the CDR3 is absent here, so this likely arose from a read error. This chain links TRBV6-6 with TRBJ1-2; no clear D gene. The germline CDR1 and CDR2 sequences are MNHNY and SVGAGI (reference sequence). V dropped 7 bases and J dropped 7 bases, with 19 bases sitting between them. The CDR3 is 14 amino acids. CDR3 residues: CASTLDEVGVGYTI. The CDR3 nucleotides read TGTGCCAGCACCTTAGATGAGGTGGGCGTTGGCTACACCATC.

The chain carries TRBV6-1 and TRBJ2-1; the D call may be TRBD1 or TRBD2 (5 bases each). Per the germline V gene, CDR1 is MNHNS and CDR2 is SASEGT. V lost 6 bases to trimming and J lost 9 bases, with 21 bases between them. This CDR3 is built from 15 residues. CDR3 nucleotide sequence: TGTGCCAGCAGCAGGGACGGAAGTTCCTACGGTGAGCAGTTCTTC. The encoded protein is CASSRDGSSYGEQFF.

The J gene is TRBJ2-3, the V gene TRBV12-5, with TRBD2 identical over 8 bases. The length of the CDR3 is 16 residues. Germline V gives CDR1 LGHNT, CDR2 FRNRAP. V gave up 5 bases and J gave up 4 bases; unmatched junction bases: 11. The CDR3, as DNA: TGTGCTAGTGGTCCGGGACTAGTGGGAGAAGCAGATACGCAGTATTTT. The encoded protein is CASGPGLVGEADTQYF. The complete variable domain, with remaining parts taken from reference TRBV12-5 and TRBJ2-3, reads DARVTQTPRHKVTEMGQEVTMRCQPILGHNTVFWYRQTMMQGLELLAYFRNRAPLDDSGMPKDRFSAEMPDATLATLKIQPSEPRDSAVYFCASGPGLVGEADTQYFGPGTRLTVL.

The chain couples TRBV20-1 to TRBJ2-3, with a weak D call TRBD1 (6 bases). Trimming shortened V by 4 bases and J by 1 base, and 9 bases separated the two germline ends. This CDR3 contains 13 residues. The germline gives CDR1 DFQATT, CDR2 SNEGSKA (reference sequence). The DNA of the CDR3 is TGCAGTGCTACAGGGGTGGGCACAGATACGCAGTATTTT. Translated, it gives CSATGVGTDTQYF.

This clonotype was seen once. This chain connects TRBV6-6 to TRBJ2-5; TRBD1 is a possible D gene (6 bases). Trimming cost V 9 bases and J 4 bases, with 24 bases left between them. The CDR3 spans 16 residues. The germline V gene has CDR1 MNHNY and CDR2 SVGAGI (reference sequence). The CDR3 DNA reads as TGTGCCAGTAGACCTATTAGCAGGGGTATTGGAGAGACCCAGTACTTC. It translates to CASRPISRGIGETQYF.

With respect to this clonotype: The junction differs from germline at one of its ends, possibly a read error. The chain couples TRBV12-5 to TRBJ2-3; 10 bases are a match to TRBD1. CDR1 and CDR2 from the germline V gene are LGHNT and FRNRAP. The CDR3 has 17 amino acids. CDR3 nucleotide sequence: TGTGCTAATGGTTTGTCTCGGACAGGGGGTCTCATAGATACGCAGTATTTT. This codes for CANGLSRTGGLIDTQYF.

Concerning this clonotype itself: One junction end does not reproduce the germline sequence, and a read error may be involved. The chain has TRBV5-4 and TRBJ2-4; TRBD1 agrees at 7 bases. This CDR3 spans 13 amino acids. The germline gives CDR1 SGHNT, CDR2 YYREEE (reference sequence). For the CDR3, the DNA is TGTGCCAACAGCCGCGGACAGGATAACATTCAGTACTTC. This sequence encodes CANSRGQDNIQYF. Drawing the rest from reference TRBV5-4 and TRBJ2-4, the complete variable domain is ETGVTQSPTHLIKTRGQQVTLRCSSQSGHNTVSWYQQALGQGPQFIFQYYREEENGRGNFPPRFSGLQFPNYSSELNVNALELDDSALYLCANSRGQDNIQYFGAGTRLSVL.

A remark on this clonotype: The missing conserved phenylalanine or tryptophan at the end of this CDR3 makes a read error likely. The chain joins TRBV11-3 to TRBJ2-1; no clear D. CDR1 is SGHNT, CDR2 YENEEA, per germline. The CDR3 is 14 residues long. The CDR3 loop reads CASSEDGFCNEQFV. The CDR3 DNA follows: TGTGCCAGCAGCGAAGACGGGTTCTGCAATGAACAGTTCGTC.